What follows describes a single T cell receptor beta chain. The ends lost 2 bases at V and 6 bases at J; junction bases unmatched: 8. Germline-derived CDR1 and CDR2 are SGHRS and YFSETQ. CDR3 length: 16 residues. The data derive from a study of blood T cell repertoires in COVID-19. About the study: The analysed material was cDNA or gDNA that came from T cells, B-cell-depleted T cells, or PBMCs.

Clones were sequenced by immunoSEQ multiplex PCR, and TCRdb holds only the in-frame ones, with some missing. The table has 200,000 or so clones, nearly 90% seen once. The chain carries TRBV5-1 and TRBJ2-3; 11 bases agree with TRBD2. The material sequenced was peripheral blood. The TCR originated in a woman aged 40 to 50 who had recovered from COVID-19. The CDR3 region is CASSLGLAGNSDTQYF. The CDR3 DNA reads TGCGCCAGCAGCTTAGGACTAGCGGGCAACAGTGATACGCAGTATTTT.